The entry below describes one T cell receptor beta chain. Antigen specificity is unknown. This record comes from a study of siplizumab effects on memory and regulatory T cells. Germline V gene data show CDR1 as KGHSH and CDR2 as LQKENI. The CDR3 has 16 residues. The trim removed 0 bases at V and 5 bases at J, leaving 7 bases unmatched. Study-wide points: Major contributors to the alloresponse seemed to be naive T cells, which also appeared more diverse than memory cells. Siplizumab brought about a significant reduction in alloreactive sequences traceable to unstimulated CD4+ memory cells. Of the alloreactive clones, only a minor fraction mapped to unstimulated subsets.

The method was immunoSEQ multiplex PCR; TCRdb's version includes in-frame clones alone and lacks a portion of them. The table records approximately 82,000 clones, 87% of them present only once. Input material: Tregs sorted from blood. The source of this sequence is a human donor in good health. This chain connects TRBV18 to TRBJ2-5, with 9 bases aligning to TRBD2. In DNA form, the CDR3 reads TGTGCCAGCTCACCACCGATGCTAGCGGGGATGGAGACCCAGTACTTC. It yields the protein CASSPPMLAGMETQYF.